This TCR beta chain was observed in a study of blood T cells in healthy people across ages. The overall study: Template switching recovered approximately one barcoded beta molecule for every two T cells.

Primers used in a second PCR of roughly 6 to 12 cycles were a sample-barcoded 5' primer and a J-beta primer mix. MiXCR was run by TCRdb on the 5' RACE reads, yielding one entry per CDR3 protein. This table has some 760,000 distinct CDR3 sequences, about 25% appearing once. With regard to this clonotype: The target antigen is unknown.

This CDR3 is built from 13 residues. Per germline, CDR1 SGDLS and CDR2 YYNGEE. V gave up 1 base and J gave up 2 bases, with 6 bases separating them. Study conclusions and caveats: Unsorted PBMCs prevented conclusive naive versus antigen-experienced comparison. More naive CD4+ cells and higher diversity were found in long-lived than in aged donors.

The same specimen was also included in a second study, on T cells of mothers and their children.

The chain has TRBV9 and TRBJ2-5; D call uncertain. The clonotype comes from a boy between 10 and 17 years old in good health. The sample consisted of blood. The CDR3 DNA sequence: TGTGCCAGCAGCGTACGCAGTCAAGAGACCCAGTACTTC. Translation: CASSVRSQETQYF. The entire variable domain, with the rest obtained from reference TRBV9 and TRBJ2-5, is as follows: DSGVTQTPKHLITATGQRVTLRCSPRSGDLSVYWYQQSLDQGLQFLIQYYNGEERAKGNILERFSAQQFPDLHSELNLSSLELGDSALYFCASSVRSQETQYFGPGTRLLVL.